This T cell receptor beta chain emerged from a study of a mutant IDH1 vaccine in newly diagnosed glioma. The wider study: Patients received vaccination from 4-6 weeks after radiotherapy alone, or with temozolomide cycles.

Comment on this clone: Antigen specificity is unknown.

Time point in this sample: week 35, safety follow-up. Each vaccine dose was 300 ug of mutant IDH1 20-mer peptide, with topical imiquimod. Produced via immunoSEQ multiplex PCR; TCRdb's table is partial and in-frame only. The sample lists some 42,000 clones, 65% to 90% seen once, with about 4.6% in the top ten. Study observations and caveats: Detectable vaccine-induced immune responses arose in approximately 93% of patients.

Trimming pared 4 bases from V and 5 bases from J, leaving 8 bases between. CDR3 length: 12 residues. In germline, CDR1 is SEHNR, CDR2 FQNEAQ (reference sequence). The sequence derives from a woman aged 50 to 60 with glioma. Sequencing used PBMCs, obtained from a glioma patient whose treatment included an IDH1 peptide vaccine. The chain is built from TRBV7-9 and TRBJ2-5; tentatively, D is TRBD2 (5 bases). The CDR3 reads CASSSGIETQYF. The DNA of the CDR3 is TGTGCCAGCAGCTCGGGGATTGAGACCCAGTACTTC.